Listed here is a single TCR beta chain. This entry is derived from a study of shared clonotypes between healthy human individuals. TCRdb's table, derived via immunoSEQ multiplex PCR, lists solely in-frame clones and lacks some. Here the sample spans around 2.3 million clones, about 94% being singletons. With 3 bases removed from V and 11 bases from J, the gap between germline ends came to 20 bases. This CDR3 has 14 residues. Germline CDR1 reads SGDLS; CDR2 reads YYNGEE. Sequencing was carried out using naive CD4+ T cells sorted from blood. Subset meaning: CD45RA+ positively selected. The sequence was collected from a man aged 18 to 29 in good health. This chain links TRBV9 with TRBJ1-1; the D gene is possibly TRBD1 (5 bases). The CDR3 DNA follows: TGTGCCAGCAGCGAGCGGGGCGGAGGGTTTACGGCTTTCTTT. It is translated as CASSERGGGFTAFF.